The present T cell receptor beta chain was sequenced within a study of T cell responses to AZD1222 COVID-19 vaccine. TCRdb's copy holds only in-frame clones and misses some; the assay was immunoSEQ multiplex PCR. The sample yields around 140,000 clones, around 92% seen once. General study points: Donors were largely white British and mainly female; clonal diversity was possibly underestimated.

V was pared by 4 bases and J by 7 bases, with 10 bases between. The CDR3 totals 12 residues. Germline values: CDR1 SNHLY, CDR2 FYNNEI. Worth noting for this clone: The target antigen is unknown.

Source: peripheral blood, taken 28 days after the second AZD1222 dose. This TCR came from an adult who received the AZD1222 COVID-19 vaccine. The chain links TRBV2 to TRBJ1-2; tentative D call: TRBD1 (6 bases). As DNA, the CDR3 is TGTGCCAGCAGTGCAGGGGAAGGTGGCTACACCTTC. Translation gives CASSAGEGGYTF.